This T cell receptor (beta chain) came from a study of shared clonotypes between healthy human individuals. Study findings and constraints: It was the non-shared clonotypes that had lower generation probabilities than clonotypes shared by all four donors.

In regard to this clone: Its antigen is currently unknown.

Deep-level running was used for the assay. Using immunoSEQ multiplex PCR, the repertoire was profiled, and TCRdb retains in-frame clones only, with some absent. The sample contains 2 million to 2.5 million clones, 93% of which appear only once. V was clipped by 3 bases and J by 7 bases; unmatched bases: 4. The CDR3 is 15 amino acids. Germline V gene lookup returns CDR1 SGHNT and CDR2 YYREEE (reference sequence). This receptor was taken from a man aged 18 to 35 in good health. Some clones in this sample may be carry-over from other donors' samples. The rearrangement joins TRBV5-4 to TRBJ2-1; 13 nucleotides line up with TRBD2. Sequenced input: naive CD4+ T cells from PBMCs. This sample's subset: CD45RA+ positively selected. This chain's CDR3 is CASSSRLAGGNEQFF. Written as DNA, the CDR3 is TGTGCCAGCAGCTCCAGACTAGCGGGAGGAAATGAGCAGTTCTTC.